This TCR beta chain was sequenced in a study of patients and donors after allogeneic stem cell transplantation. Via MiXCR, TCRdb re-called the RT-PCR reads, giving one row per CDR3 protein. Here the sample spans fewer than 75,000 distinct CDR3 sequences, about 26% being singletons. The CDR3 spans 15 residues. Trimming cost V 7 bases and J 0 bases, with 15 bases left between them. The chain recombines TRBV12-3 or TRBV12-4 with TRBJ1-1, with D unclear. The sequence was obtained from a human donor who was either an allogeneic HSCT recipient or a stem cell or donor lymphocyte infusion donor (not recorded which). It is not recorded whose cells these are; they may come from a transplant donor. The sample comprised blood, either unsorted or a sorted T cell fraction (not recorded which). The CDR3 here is CASKITPPLNTEAFF. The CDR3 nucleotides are TGTGCCAGCAAAATTACCCCCCCTTTGAACACTGAAGCTTTCTTT.